These 3 T cell receptor beta chains came from one sample sequenced in a study of T-cell memory formation after mild COVID-19. TCRdb analysed the 5' RACE reads with MiXCR anew, one entry per CDR3 protein. The table has more than 35,000 distinct CDR3 sequences, 8.5% to 10% seen once. Sample: PBMCs or a T cell subset sorted from them (not recorded which). The source is an adult woman who had mild COVID-19 (a few samples of this study predate the infection). Cell type and time point are not known.

The rearrangement joins TRBV16 to TRBJ1-2; D is uncertain. This CDR3 has 14 amino acids. In germline, CDR1 is KGHSY, CDR2 FQNENV. Trimming left V 0 bases short and J 4 bases short, with 9 bases between. The CDR3 sequence is CASSQSTGPYGYTF. The CDR3 DNA follows: TGTGCCAGCAGCCAATCGACGGGTCCCTATGGCTACACCTTC.

The chain has TRBV14 and TRBJ2-1; D remains unclear. The CDR3 runs to 12 residues. Germline V gene sequence: CDR1 SGHDN, CDR2 FVKESK. The V end was cut by 2 bases, the J end by 9 bases, with 8 bases between. DNA of the CDR3: TGTGCCAGCAGCCAACTTTCCCCTGAGCAGTTCTTC. The encoded protein is CASSQLSPEQFF.

This clonotype was seen a handful of times. The V call is TRBV28, the J call TRBJ2-4; D might be TRBD1 (5 bases). V was clipped by 7 bases and J by 6 bases, with 13 bases between them. Germline V gene sequence: CDR1 MDHEN, CDR2 SYDVKM. This CDR3 is built from 13 residues. The CDR3 region is CASKGASGNIQYF. In DNA form, the CDR3 reads TGTGCCAGCAAAGGGGCCTCTGGAAACATTCAGTACTTC.